This T cell receptor beta chain was recovered during a study of radiotherapy plus CTLA-4 blockade in lung cancer. The assay was immunoSEQ multiplex PCR, and TCRdb's table has in-frame clones only and misses some. The sample includes tens of thousands of clones, 65% to 80% of them seen just once. On this clone itself: Relative to the germline gene, one junction end is altered; a read error may explain this.

There are 11 residues in the CDR3. Germline V gene sequence: CDR1 SEHNR, CDR2 FQNEAQ (reference sequence). Material: peripheral blood, obtained from a patient treated with radiotherapy plus ipilimumab. The receptor was isolated from a human donor with non-small cell lung cancer who had stable disease on radiotherapy plus ipilimumab. The J gene is TRBJ1-2, the V gene TRBV7-9; 7 bases map to TRBD1. CDR3 sequence reads: CASTGQDASRF. The CDR3 nucleotides read TGTGCCAGCACTGGACAGGACGCTTCTCGTTTC.